The rows below give T cell receptor beta chains drawn from one sample of a study of blood T cells in healthy people across ages. TCRdb analysed the 5' RACE reads with MiXCR anew, one entry per CDR3 protein. The data hold approximately 1,100,000 distinct CDR3 sequences, with around 43% observed a single time. Source material: blood. Receptors were obtained from a woman aged 55 to 70 in good health. CDR3s include the opening cysteine and the closing phenylalanine or tryptophan. Fields, in order: CDR3 protein, CDR3 DNA, clone size, CDR3 length, D gene, V gene, J gene. A D gene is named only where the DNA matches it firmly. The size field is filled for only some rows; it gives once, few, many or a size class.

CASSEGQHTDTQYF,TGCGCCAGCAGTGAAGGTCAGCACACAGATACGCAGTATTTT,-,14,-,TRBV10-2,TRBJ2-3
CSATLAGVPSSTDTQYF,TGCAGTGCCACACTAGCGGGAGTCCCGTCTAGCACAGATACGCAGTATTTT,few,17,TRBD2,TRBV20-1,TRBJ2-3
CASSPSGRALREQYF,TGTGCCAGCAGCCCTAGCGGGAGGGCCCTCCGAGAGCAGTACTTC,few,15,TRBD2,TRBV7-2,TRBJ2-5
CASRPRGSGGFTQETQYF,TGTGCCAGCAGACCCCGAGGGTCGGGGGGATTTACCCAAGAGACCCAGTACTTC,once,18,TRBD2,TRBV6-1,TRBJ2-5
CASSDSEIGGLTF,TGTGCCAGCAGTGACTCCGAAATTGGCGGTCTCACCTTC,-,13,-,TRBV6-5,TRBJ1-2
CASRPNGRQGETQYF,TGTGCCAGCAGACCAAACGGGAGGCAGGGGGAGACCCAGTACTTC,-,15,-,TRBV7-2,TRBJ2-5
CASSATGGGISGANVLTF,TGTGCCAGCAGCGCCACAGGGGGCGGGATCTCTGGGGCCAACGTCCTGACTTTC,few,18,TRBD1,TRBV11-3,TRBJ2-6
CASSYSSNAGANVLTF,TGTGCCAGCAGTTACTCGAGTAACGCTGGGGCCAACGTCCTGACTTTC,few,16,-,TRBV6-6,TRBJ2-6
CASSPSAYNSPLHF,TGTGCCAGCAGTCCATCAGCCTATAATTCACCCCTCCACTTT,many,14,-,TRBV27,TRBJ1-6
CASSLTGQGGQFF,TGTGCCAGCAGCTTAACAGGGCAAGGGGGGCAGTTCTTC,-,13,-,TRBV7-3,TRBJ2-1
CASSQAGRGNTGELFF,TGCGCCAGCAGCCAAGCCGGGAGGGGGAACACCGGGGAGCTGTTTTTT,-,16,TRBD2,TRBV4-1,TRBJ2-2
CASTFGGSRGSYEQYF,TGTGCCAGCACCTTTGGGGGGTCAAGGGGTTCCTACGAGCAGTACTTC,-,16,-,TRBV12-3/TRBV12-4,TRBJ2-7
CASSQDKGRTDTQYF,TGTGCCAGCAGCCAAGATAAAGGGCGCACAGATACGCAGTATTTT,-,15,-,TRBV14,TRBJ2-3
CASSLQGASVAEQYF,TGTGCCAGCAGCTTACAGGGGGCATCAGTCGCCGAGCAGTACTTC,-,15,TRBD1,TRBV7-9,TRBJ2-7
CASSEYPKTYEQYF,TGCGCCAGCAGTGAATATCCGAAAACCTACGAGCAGTACTTC,-,14,-,TRBV25-1,TRBJ2-7
CASSPQTGGYNEQFF,TGTGCCAGCAGCCCCCAGACTGGGGGCTACAATGAGCAGTTCTTC,-,15,-,TRBV7-3,TRBJ2-1
CASSSDWRGTASSYEQYF,TGCGCCAGCAGCTCAGATTGGCGGGGGACAGCAAGCTCCTACGAGCAGTACTTC,-,18,-,TRBV5-1,TRBJ2-7
CSVTDRFISYNEQYF,TGCAGTGTCACAGACAGGTTTATCTCCTACAATGAGCAGTACTTC,-,15,-,TRBV20-1,TRBJ2-7
CASSYGLAAYSEQFF,TGTGCCAGCAGTTACGGACTAGCGGCTTACAGTGAGCAGTTCTTC,-,15,TRBD2,TRBV27,TRBJ2-1
CASSFVGGVDTQYF,TGTGCCAGCAGCTTTGTTGGGGGCGTAGATACGCAGTATTTT,few,14,-,TRBV11-2,TRBJ2-3
CSASGVGLSYEQYF,TGCAGTGCTAGTGGCGTGGGACTGTCCTACGAGCAGTACTTC,-,14,-,TRBV20-1,TRBJ2-7
CSARGDLYEQYF,TGCAGTGCTAGGGGGGATCTCTACGAGCAGTACTTC,-,12,-,TRBV20-1,TRBJ2-7
CASSKDGGANNEQFF,TGCGCCAGCAGCAAAGACGGGGGGGCGAACAATGAGCAGTTCTTC,-,15,TRBD2,TRBV5-1,TRBJ2-1
CASSPLAGGYSTDTQYF,TGTGCCAGCAGTCCCCTAGCGGGAGGCTACAGCACAGATACGCAGTATTTT,-,17,TRBD2,TRBV27,TRBJ2-3
CSARAYRGQETQFF,TGCAGTGCTAGGGCCTACAGGGGCCAAGAGACCCAGTTCTTC,-,14,TRBD1,TRBV20-1,TRBJ2-1
CSVVGRGNAQYF,TGCAGCGTTGTCGGCAGGGGTAATGCTCAGTACTTC,-,12,-,TRBV29-1,TRBJ2-5
CSARDRLTSGRASETQYF,TGCAGTGCTAGAGATCGGCTTACTAGCGGGAGGGCGAGTGAGACCCAGTACTTC,-,18,TRBD2,TRBV20-1,TRBJ2-5
CASSQVGQGEAFF,TGTGCCAGCAGCCAAGTAGGGCAGGGAGAAGCTTTCTTT,-,13,-,TRBV4-2,TRBJ1-1
CASSLDTYSYEQYF,TGCGCCAGCAGCTTGGACACCTACTCCTACGAGCAGTACTTC,-,14,-,TRBV5-1,TRBJ2-7
CSARGELAGGPYEQFF,TGCAGTGCTAGGGGGGAACTAGCGGGAGGGCCCTATGAGCAGTTCTTC,few,16,TRBD2,TRBV20-1,TRBJ2-1
CASSLEGLAGGEGLNEQYF,TGCGCCAGCAGCTTGGAGGGACTAGCGGGAGGGGAAGGTCTCAATGAGCAGTACTTC,-,19,TRBD2,TRBV5-1,TRBJ2-7
CASSKDDSPLHF,TGCGCCAGCAGCAAGGACGATTCACCCCTCCACTTT,few,12,-,TRBV5-1,TRBJ1-6
CASSQALAGEILYTDTQYF,TGTGCCAGCAGCCAAGCTCTAGCGGGGGAGATCCTTTACACAGATACGCAGTATTTT,-,19,TRBD2,TRBV4-2,TRBJ2-3
CAGSGAGTGDSAGYQPQHF,TGTGCCGGCAGCGGCGCCGGGACAGGGGATTCAGCCGGATATCAGCCCCAGCATTTT,-,19,TRBD1,TRBV7-9,TRBJ1-5
CASSQVQGAYEQYF,TGTGCCAGCAGCCAAGTGCAGGGGGCGTACGAGCAGTACTTC,few,14,TRBD1,TRBV14,TRBJ2-7
CSARDGGSGNEQYF,TGCAGTGCTAGAGATGGCGGGAGTGGCAACGAGCAGTACTTC,few,14,TRBD2,TRBV20-1,TRBJ2-7
CASSADPGGELFF,TGCGCCAGCAGCGCGGACCCCGGCGGGGAGCTGTTTTTT,-,13,-,TRBV5-1,TRBJ2-2
CASSPPGQSREQFF,TGTGCCAGCAGTCCCCCGGGCCAAAGCCGTGAGCAGTTCTTC,many,14,-,TRBV7-2,TRBJ2-1
CATRRDPNQPQHF,TGTGCCACCAGACGGGACCCCAATCAGCCCCAGCATTTT,-,13,-,TRBV24-1,TRBJ1-5
CASSLGALAGANEQFF,TGTGCCAGCAGCTTGGGAGCCCTAGCGGGAGCCAATGAGCAGTTCTTC,-,16,TRBD2,TRBV5-5,TRBJ2-1
CATSRAPGATDTQYF,TGTGCCACCAGCAGAGCACCGGGAGCGACAGATACGCAGTATTTT,-,15,-,TRBV15,TRBJ2-3
CASSYSRVDGYTF,TGTGCCAGCAGTTACTCCAGGGTTGATGGCTACACCTTC,few,13,-,TRBV6-5,TRBJ1-2
CASSPTSGRKETQYF,TGTGCCAGCAGCCCGACTAGCGGGAGGAAAGAGACCCAGTACTTC,-,15,TRBD2,TRBV9,TRBJ2-5
CASSDSLGESQYF,TGTGCCAGCAGTGACTCGTTAGGAGAGAGCCAGTACTTC,few,13,-,TRBV6-5,TRBJ2-5
CSARAQGGRRYNEQFF,TGCAGTGCTAGAGCTCAGGGAGGGCGTAGGTACAATGAGCAGTTCTTC,-,16,TRBD2,TRBV20-1,TRBJ2-1
CASGLKEGGTKYF,TGTGCCAGCGGCTTAAAGGAGGGGGGAACGAAGTACTTC,-,13,-,TRBV7-6,TRBJ2-7
CASRRDGGYQPQHF,TGTGCCAGCAGACGGGACGGTGGGTATCAGCCCCAGCATTTT,-,14,-,TRBV12-3/TRBV12-4,TRBJ1-5
CASSEGRGYGYTF,TGTGCCAGCAGTGAAGGGAGGGGATATGGCTACACCTTC,many,13,-,TRBV2,TRBJ1-2